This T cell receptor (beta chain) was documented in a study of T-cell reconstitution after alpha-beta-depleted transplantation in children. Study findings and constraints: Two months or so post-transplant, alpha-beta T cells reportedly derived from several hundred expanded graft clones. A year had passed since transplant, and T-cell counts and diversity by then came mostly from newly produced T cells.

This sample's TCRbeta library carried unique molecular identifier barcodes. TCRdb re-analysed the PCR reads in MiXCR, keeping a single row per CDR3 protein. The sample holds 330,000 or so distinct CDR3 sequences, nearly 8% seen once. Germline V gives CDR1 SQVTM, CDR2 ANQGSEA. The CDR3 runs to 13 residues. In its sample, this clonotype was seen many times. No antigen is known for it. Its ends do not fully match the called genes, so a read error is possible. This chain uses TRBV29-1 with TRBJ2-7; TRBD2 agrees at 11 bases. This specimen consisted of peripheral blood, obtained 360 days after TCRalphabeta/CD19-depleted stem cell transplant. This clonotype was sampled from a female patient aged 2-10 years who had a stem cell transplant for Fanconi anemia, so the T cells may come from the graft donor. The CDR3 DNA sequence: TGCAGCGTTTCGTTGGGTAGCGGGAGGGCCGACAGCTTC. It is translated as CSVSLGSGRADSF.